The 8 T cell receptor beta chains below were found in one sample sequenced in a study of cytomegalovirus exposure and HLA in healthy donors. Primers included in the PCR were 60 Vbeta and 13 Jbeta primers. The data were produced by immunoSEQ multiplex PCR, yet TCRdb's version contains in-frame clones alone and is incomplete. The profile shows roughly 130,000 clones, about four fifths of them singletons. Material: PBMCs. The receptors here all came from a man in his thirties or forties in good health and CMV-seronegative.

The chain uses TRBV28 and TRBJ2-3; 8 bases agree with TRBD1. CDR3 length: 14 amino acids. Per germline, CDR1 MDHEN and CDR2 SYDVKM. The junction had 8 bases not matched to a gene; V was cut back by 5 bases and J by 7 bases. CDR3 amino acids: CASSPGTGRYTQYF. DNA of the CDR3: TGTGCCAGCAGTCCCGGGACAGGAAGATATACGCAGTATTTT.

The CDR3 protein is CASSEREGTYNEQFF. Here the CDR3 DNA reads TGTGCCAGCAGCGAGCGGGAGGGAACGTACAATGAGCAGTTCTTC. This sequence joins TRBV9 and TRBJ2-1, with 10 bases that match TRBD2. This CDR3 is built from 15 residues. J was trimmed by 4 bases and V by 3 bases; bases with no gene match: 4. In germline, CDR1 is SGDLS, CDR2 YYNGEE.

The table lists this clone with a few counts. The rearrangement joins TRBV28 to TRBJ1-2; 7 nucleotides align to TRBD1. The CDR3 totals 15 residues. J gave up 3 bases and V 4 bases, and 8 bases lay outside the gene matches. Germline CDR1 and CDR2: MDHEN and SYDVKM. In DNA, the CDR3 is TGTGCCAGCAGTTCCCCTGGACAGGCGGACTATGGCTACACCTTC. Translated: CASSSPGQADYGYTF.

The gene calls are TRBV6-1 and TRBJ1-2, with D unresolved. V was shortened by 0 bases and J by 4 bases, with 12 bases between the two germline ends. The germline CDR1 and CDR2 sequences are MNHNS and SASEGT. This CDR3 contains 15 residues. CDR3 DNA: TGTGCCAGCAGTGAAGCAGGTATTCGGGGCTATGGCTACACCTTC. Translation gives CASSEAGIRGYGYTF.

The chain couples TRBV7-3 to TRBJ2-3, with 7 bases aligning to TRBD2. The J segment lost 2 bases and the V segment lost 4 bases, leaving 15 bases of the junction unmatched. The length of the CDR3 is 18 residues. CDR1 SGHTA and CDR2 FQGTGA come from the germline V gene. CDR3 in amino acids: CASSSRVLRGSNTDTQYF. The DNA for the CDR3 is TGTGCCAGCAGCTCCCGCGTCTTGCGGGGGTCGAACACAGATACGCAGTATTTT.

The V and J genes are TRBV7-9 and TRBJ2-1, with TRBD2 matching 10 bases. Germline V gives CDR1 SEHNR, CDR2 FQNEAQ (reference sequence). The CDR3 extends over 16 amino acids. The ends lost 5 bases at V and 8 bases at J; junction bases unmatched: 12. The CDR3 reads CASSGKISGRGDEQFF. The CDR3 coding sequence is TGTGCCAGCAGCGGCAAGATAAGCGGGAGGGGCGATGAGCAGTTCTTC.

The rearrangement uses TRBV7-9 and TRBJ2-7; 7 bases are a match to TRBD2. Germline V gene lookup returns CDR1 SEHNR and CDR2 FQNEAQ (reference sequence). The CDR3 has 13 amino acids. Trimming cost V 2 bases and J 7 bases; bases outside gene matches: 5. CDR3 loop: CASSLMTSLEQYF. The CDR3 bases are TGTGCCAGCAGCTTAATGACTAGCCTTGAGCAGTACTTC. Full variable domain (outside the CDR3, taken from reference TRBV7-9 and TRBJ2-7): DTGVSQNPRHKITKRGQNVTFRCDPISEHNRLYWYRQTLGQGPEFLTYFQNEAQLEKSRLLSDRFSAERPKGSFSTLEIQRTEQGDSAMYLCASSLMTSLEQYFGPGTRLTVT.

This rearrangement joins TRBV27 to TRBJ1-1, with 8 bases fitting TRBD1. This CDR3 spans 15 amino acids. CDR1 and CDR2 from the germline V gene are MNHEY and SMNVEV (reference sequence). V lost 5 bases to trimming and J lost 4 bases; unmatched junction nucleotides: 9. The CDR3 DNA sequence: TGTGCCAGCAGTCCCTCCCCGACAGGGGTCACTGAAGCTTTCTTT. This sequence encodes CASSPSPTGVTEAFF.